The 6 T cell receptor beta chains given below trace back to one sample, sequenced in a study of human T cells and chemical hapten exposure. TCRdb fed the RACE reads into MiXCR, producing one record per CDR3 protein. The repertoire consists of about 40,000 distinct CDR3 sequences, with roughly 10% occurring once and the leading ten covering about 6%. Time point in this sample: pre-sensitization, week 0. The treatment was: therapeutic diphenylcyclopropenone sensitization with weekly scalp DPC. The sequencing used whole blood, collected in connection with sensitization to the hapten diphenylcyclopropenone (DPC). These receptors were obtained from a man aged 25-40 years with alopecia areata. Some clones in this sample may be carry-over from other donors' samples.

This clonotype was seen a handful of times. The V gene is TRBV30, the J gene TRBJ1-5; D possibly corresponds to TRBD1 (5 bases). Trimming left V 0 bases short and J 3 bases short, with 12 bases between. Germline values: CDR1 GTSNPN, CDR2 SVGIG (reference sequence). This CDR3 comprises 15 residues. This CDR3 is CAWSVPRGLNQPQHF. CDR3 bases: TGTGCCTGGAGTGTACCAAGGGGCCTCAATCAGCCCCAGCATTTT.

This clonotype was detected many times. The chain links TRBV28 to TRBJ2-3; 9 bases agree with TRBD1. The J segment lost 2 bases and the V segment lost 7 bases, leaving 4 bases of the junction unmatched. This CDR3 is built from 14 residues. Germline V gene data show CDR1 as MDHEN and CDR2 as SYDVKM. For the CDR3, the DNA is TGTGCCAGCACCGGGACAGGGAACACAGATACGCAGTATTTT. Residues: CASTGTGNTDTQYF. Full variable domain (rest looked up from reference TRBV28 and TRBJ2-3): DVKVTQSSRYLVKRTGEKVFLECVQDMDHENMFWYRQDPGLGLRLIYFSYDVKMKEKGDIPEGYSVSREKKERFSLILESASTNQTSMYLCASTGTGNTDTQYFGPGTRLTVL.

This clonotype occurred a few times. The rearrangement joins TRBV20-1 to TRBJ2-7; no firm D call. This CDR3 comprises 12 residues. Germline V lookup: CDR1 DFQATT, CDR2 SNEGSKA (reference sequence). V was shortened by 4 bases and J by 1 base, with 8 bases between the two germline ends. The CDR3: CSAMTQSYEQYF. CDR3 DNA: TGCAGTGCTATGACTCAATCCTACGAGCAGTACTTC.

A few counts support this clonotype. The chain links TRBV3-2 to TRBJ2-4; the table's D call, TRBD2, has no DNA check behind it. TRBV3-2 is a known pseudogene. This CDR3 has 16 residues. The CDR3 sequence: CASSLPLRLAKNIQYF. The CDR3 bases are TGTGCCAGCAGTCTCCCGCTGCGATTAGCCAAAAACATTCAGTACTTC.

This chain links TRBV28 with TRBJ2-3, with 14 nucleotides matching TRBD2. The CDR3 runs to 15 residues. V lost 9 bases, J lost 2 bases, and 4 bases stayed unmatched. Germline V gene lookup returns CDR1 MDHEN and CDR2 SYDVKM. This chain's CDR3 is CASRLAGGPTDTQYF. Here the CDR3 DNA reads TGTGCCAGTCGACTAGCGGGAGGGCCCACAGATACGCAGTATTTT. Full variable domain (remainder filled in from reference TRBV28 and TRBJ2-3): DVKVTQSSRYLVKRTGEKVFLECVQDMDHENMFWYRQDPGLGLRLIYFSYDVKMKEKGDIPEGYSVSREKKERFSLILESASTNQTSMYLCASRLAGGPTDTQYFGPGTRLTVL.

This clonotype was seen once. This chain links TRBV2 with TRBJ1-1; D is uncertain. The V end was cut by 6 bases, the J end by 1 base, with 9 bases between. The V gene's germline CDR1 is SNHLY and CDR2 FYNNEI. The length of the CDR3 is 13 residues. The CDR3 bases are TGTGCCAGCAGAAGCCGGGGGAACACTGAAGCTTTCTTT. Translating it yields CASRSRGNTEAFF.